The source of this TCR beta chain is a study of T cells in Graves' hyperthyroidism and ophthalmopathy (dated by TCRdb to about 2019). About the investigation overall: Peripheral blood samples were taken at initial diagnosis, before any treatment was given. TCR V-J signatures able to tell the groups apart were searched for in a discovery cohort of some 97 patients, of whom over 40 had Graves' ophthalmopathy and roughly 59 had stable Graves' hyperthyroidism. Prospective prediction of ophthalmopathy was tested in an independent validation cohort of 18 to 20 hyperthyroidism patients and 15 to 17 patients who later progressed to ophthalmopathy. The approximately 100 discovery patients were divided at random into training and test sets in a 7:3 ratio. The study also compared thyroid tissue and blood T-cell repertoires from 6 or 7 Graves' hyperthyroidism patients. Following sampling, methimazole starting at 30 mg daily was given to hyperthyroidism patients, and high-dose intravenous methylprednisolone was given to ophthalmopathy patients. TCR Vbeta CDR3 sequencing of 130 to 150 peripheral blood samples (under 45 ophthalmopathy, about 80 hyperthyroidism and around 17 progressor patients) is reported in the paper.

The TCR beta CDR3 regions were amplified from the RNA transcripts. The first round of RT-PCR for the TCR CDR3 was performed with the HTBI primer set and the Qiagen OneStep RT-PCR kit. The libraries were constructed in a second round of multiplex PCR and then size-selected and purified. The libraries were sequenced on an Illumina HiSeq2000 using paired-end 100 bp reads. In the source study's methods: SOAPnuke was used to process the raw data, removing reads that contained adapters or uncalled bases, had a mean Phred below 15, or lacked an exact match to the constant primer or identifier. High-quality paired reads were merged using COPE v1.2.5, and each unique nucleotide sequence was defined as a clonotype. MiTCR v1.1 was used to align clonotypes to the IMGT TRBV, TRBD and TRBJ reference segments. Analysis was restricted to V-J combinations with a frequency above 0.0001, which covered 99.2% of repertoires. The TCS score was defined as F50 (clonal expansion) divided by E x V (chaos), with BLOSUM62-based TCRdist calculated between CDR3 peptides within each V-J. Welch's t-statistics and random forest reduced just over 500 V-J features to around 14, which were used in a naive Bayes classifier (R e1071). Thyroid-blood repertoire similarity was quantified with the Morisita-Horn index. Using fastp at Q25 and MiXCR, TCRdb reprocessed the public reads and kept productive beta chains. Each entry is one CDR3 protein sequence, shown with its most common DNA and genes. TCRdb, not the original authors, processed these V and J calls. The sample has approximately 610,000 distinct CDR3 sequences on record, under 15% of them singletons. The ten largest clones represent roughly 4.3% of the sample.

This clonotype was counted at least ten times. It lacks a known antigen. Base qualities are not at hand, and no much larger clone is one base apart. General conclusions and limits of the study: In validation, progression to ophthalmopathy was predicted by the model with around 71% sensitivity and 72.22% specificity, a median of roughly 6 months before onset. A model built on a 13 V-J signature distinguished ophthalmopathy from stable hyperthyroidism, reaching roughly 88% sensitivity and 81.08% specificity in cross-validation and 80%/75% in testing. Most expanded thyroid clonotypes (frequency above 0.001) were also found in blood, which suggests that blood repertoires may mirror thyroid immune responses. Sample size was not statistically predetermined, and blinding of investigators to group allocation was not performed.

In the ophthalmopathy patients, disease was moderately to severely active, with a Clinical Activity Score of 3 or more, a NOSPECS grade of 4 or more, and a duration of less than 3 months. Any patient with an uncontrolled infection, another autoimmune disease, pregnancy or lactation was excluded. Diagnoses were established on the basis of clinical symptoms, serum thyroxine and TRAb, thyroid ultrasound, and orbital computed tomography. Ficoll-Paque density gradient centrifugation was used to isolate PBMCs from 8.5 to 10 ml of fresh peripheral blood. Total RNA was extracted with Trizol reagent, and quality was checked on an Agilent 2100 Bioanalyzer. V is pared back by 6 bases and J by 5 bases, with 13 bases lying between the germline termini. The CDR3 holds 13 amino acids from the cysteine to the phenylalanine. Only the CDR3 portion is preserved as DNA: 39 bases, with reading frame beginning at the first base. CDR1 is given as DFQATT and CDR2 as SNEGSKA, both from the germline V gene (reference sequence).

The TCR originated in a woman in her thirties or forties with Graves' ophthalmopathy. Sequenced: blood. The sequence links TRBV20-1 to TRBJ2-2, with no reliable assignment of the D segment. The nucleotide sequence reads as follows: TGCAGTGCGCCCGCTGGTGGGACCGGGGAGCTGTTTTTT. The resulting protein is CSAPAGGTGELFF.